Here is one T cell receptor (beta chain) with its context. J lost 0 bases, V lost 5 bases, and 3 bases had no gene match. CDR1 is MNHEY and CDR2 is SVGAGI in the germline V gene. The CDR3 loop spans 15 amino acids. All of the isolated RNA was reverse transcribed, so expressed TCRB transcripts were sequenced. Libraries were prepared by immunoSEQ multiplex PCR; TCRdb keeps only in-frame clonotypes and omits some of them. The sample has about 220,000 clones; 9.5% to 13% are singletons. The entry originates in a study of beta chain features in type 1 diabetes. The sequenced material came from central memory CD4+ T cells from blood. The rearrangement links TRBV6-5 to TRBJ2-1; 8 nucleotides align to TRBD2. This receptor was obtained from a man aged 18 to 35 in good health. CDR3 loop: CASSRLAHSYNEQFF. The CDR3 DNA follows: TGTGCCAGCAGTCGACTAGCGCACTCCTACAATGAGCAGTTCTTC.